The T cell receptor (beta chain) described here comes from a study of blood T cell repertoires in COVID-19 (dated by TCRdb to 2018 to 2020). Regarding the research as a whole: Samples from collaborators originated in the United States, Italy and Spain and spanned both the acute and convalescent phases of COVID-19. The material from the prospective study consisted of cDNA or gDNA derived from T cells, B-cell-depleted T cells, or PBMCs. The dataset comprised deeply sampled blood TCRbeta repertoires from subjects exposed to, actively infected with, or recovered from COVID-19. The repertoires were released in a freely available public database meant as a resource for research on the immune response to SARS-CoV-2. Samples were obtained from the ongoing ImmuneRACE study (first 160 participants) and from 1,254 subjects provided by 6 global collaborators. Nearly every sample came with metadata listing a de-identified subject ID, COVID-19 status, age in years and sex. Where available, HLA class I and class II types were taken from metadata supplied by the sample provider and were not determined by assay-based typing. What the research found in general, with its limitations: The amount of clinical and demographic metadata varied by source and participant and was provided uncurated.

Remarks on this clone: No antigen is known for it. No qualities accompany the bases; no much larger clone lies one base away.

From the germline V gene, CDR1 is SGHDT and CDR2 is YYEEEE. The V end loses 1 base and the J end loses 4 bases, and a stretch of 9 bases separates them. The CDR3 measures 14 amino acids from cysteine to phenylalanine. Only CDR3 DNA remains: 42 bases, in frame from the first base. TCRbeta CDR3 regions were amplified from genomic DNA using the immunoSEQ Assay, a bias-controlled multiplex PCR. In the paper's pipeline: Within the assay, amplification of reference gene primers was used to estimate how many nucleated cells each sample contained. To quantify the absolute abundance of each unique TCRbeta CDR3 rearrangement, sequence reads were collapsed and filtered. For each sample, productive Simpson clonality was calculated as the square root of Simpson's diversity index across productive rearrangements. TCRdb obtained this table from immuneACCESS and retained in-frame rearrangements with V and J assigned. These tables miss some clones; where compared with another copy, unresolved V genes account for less than half of the shortfall, and the remainder is unexplained. That table furnishes V, J and clone size, whereas the DNA furnished D and trimming. The sample data list approximately 300,000 clones, and 85% of these were observed just once. 1.5% to 2% of the sample is held by the ten biggest clonotypes.

Participants in the prospective study were enrolled through a virtual design, were aged roughly 18 to 90 years, and lived in some 24 United States geographic areas. Cohort assignment in the prospective study relied on participant-reported clinical history from a screening survey and a study questionnaire. Exposed participants were defined as having been in contact with someone with a PCR-confirmed or clinician-diagnosed COVID-19 case within 2 weeks of study entry. Each participant in the prospective study had whole blood, serum and a nasopharyngeal or oropharyngeal swab collected by mobile phlebotomists. Over an approximately 2-month period, participants in the prospective study had the option of providing additional blood draws and questionnaires. Blood samples from the prospective study were shipped frozen or at room temperature prior to DNA extraction.

Recombination connected TRBV5-6 to TRBJ2-1, with the D segment identity uncertain. The source of this sequence is a young woman who had been exposed to COVID-19. Input material: PBMCs or T cells enriched from blood (not recorded which). In nucleotides, the sequence is TGTGCCAGCAGCTTGCCAGGTTATTACAATGAGCAGTTCTTC. Translated, this gives CASSLPGYYNEQFF.